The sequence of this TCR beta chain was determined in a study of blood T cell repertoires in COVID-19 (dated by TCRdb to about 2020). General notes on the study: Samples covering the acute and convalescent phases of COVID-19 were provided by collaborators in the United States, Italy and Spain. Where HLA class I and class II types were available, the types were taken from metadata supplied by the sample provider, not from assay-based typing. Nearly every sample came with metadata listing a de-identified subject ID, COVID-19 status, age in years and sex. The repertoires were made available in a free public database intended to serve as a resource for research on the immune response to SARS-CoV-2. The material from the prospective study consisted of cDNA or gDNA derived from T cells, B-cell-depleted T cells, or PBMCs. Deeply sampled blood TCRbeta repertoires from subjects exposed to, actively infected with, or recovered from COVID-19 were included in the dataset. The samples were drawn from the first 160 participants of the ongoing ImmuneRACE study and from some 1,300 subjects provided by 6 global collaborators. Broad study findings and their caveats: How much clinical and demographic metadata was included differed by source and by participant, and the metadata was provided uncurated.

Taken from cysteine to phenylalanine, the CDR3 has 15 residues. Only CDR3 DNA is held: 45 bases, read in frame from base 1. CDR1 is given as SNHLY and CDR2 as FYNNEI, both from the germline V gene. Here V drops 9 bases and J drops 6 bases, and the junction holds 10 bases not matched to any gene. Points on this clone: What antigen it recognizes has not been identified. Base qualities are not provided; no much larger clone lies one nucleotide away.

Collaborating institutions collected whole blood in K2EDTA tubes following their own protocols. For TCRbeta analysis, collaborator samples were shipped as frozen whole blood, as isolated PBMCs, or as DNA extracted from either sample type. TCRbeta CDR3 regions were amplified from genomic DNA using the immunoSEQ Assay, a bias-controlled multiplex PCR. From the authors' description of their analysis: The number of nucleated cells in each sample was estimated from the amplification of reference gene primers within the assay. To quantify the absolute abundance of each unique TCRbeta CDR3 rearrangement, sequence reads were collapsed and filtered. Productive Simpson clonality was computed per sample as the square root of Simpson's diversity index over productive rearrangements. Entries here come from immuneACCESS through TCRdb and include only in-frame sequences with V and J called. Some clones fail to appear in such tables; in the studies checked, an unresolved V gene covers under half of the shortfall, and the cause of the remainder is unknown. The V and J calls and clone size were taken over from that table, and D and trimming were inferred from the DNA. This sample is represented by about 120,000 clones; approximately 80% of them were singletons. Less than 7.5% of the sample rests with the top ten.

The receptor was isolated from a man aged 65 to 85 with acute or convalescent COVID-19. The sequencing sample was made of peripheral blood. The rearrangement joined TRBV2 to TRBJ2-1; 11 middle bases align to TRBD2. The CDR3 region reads CASGDSGRAVNEQFF. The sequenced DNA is TGTGCCAGTGGGGATAGCGGGAGGGCCGTCAATGAGCAGTTCTTC.